Sequencing of this T cell receptor (beta chain) was carried out in a study of T-cell reconstitution after alpha-beta-depleted transplantation in children. The CDR3 is 14 amino acids. Germline assignment: CDR1 DFQATT and CDR2 SNEGSKA (reference sequence). V gave up 5 bases and J gave up 9 bases; unmatched junction bases: 13. This clonotype occurred a few times. Unique molecular identifiers were incorporated into the prepared TCRbeta library. MiXCR, run by TCRdb on the PCR reads, gives a single entry per CDR3 protein. The data contain around 580,000 distinct CDR3 sequences, about a quarter of them singletons.

The input for sequencing was PBMCs, taken before TCRalphabeta/CD19-depleted stem cell transplant. The chain carries TRBV20-1 and TRBJ2-3, with 8 bases fitting TRBD2. The TCR was taken from a boy less than two years old with Wiskott-Aldrich syndrome, due to receive a stem cell transplant. CDR3 in amino acids: CSAPGGETSGTQYF. CDR3 DNA sequence: TGCAGTGCTCCCGGCGGGGAAACTAGCGGAACGCAGTATTTT.